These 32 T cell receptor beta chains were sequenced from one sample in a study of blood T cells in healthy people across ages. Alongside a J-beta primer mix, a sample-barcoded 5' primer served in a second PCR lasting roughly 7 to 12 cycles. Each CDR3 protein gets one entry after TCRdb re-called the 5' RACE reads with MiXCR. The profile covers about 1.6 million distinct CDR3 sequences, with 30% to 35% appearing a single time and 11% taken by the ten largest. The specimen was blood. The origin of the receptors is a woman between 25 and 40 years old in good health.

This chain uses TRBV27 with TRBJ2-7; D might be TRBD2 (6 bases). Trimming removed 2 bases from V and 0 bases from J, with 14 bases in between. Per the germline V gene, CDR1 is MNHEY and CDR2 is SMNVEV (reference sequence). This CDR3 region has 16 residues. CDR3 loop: CASSLMAGRSSYEQYF. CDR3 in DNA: TGTGCCAGCAGTTTAATGGCGGGGAGAAGCTCCTACGAGCAGTACTTC.

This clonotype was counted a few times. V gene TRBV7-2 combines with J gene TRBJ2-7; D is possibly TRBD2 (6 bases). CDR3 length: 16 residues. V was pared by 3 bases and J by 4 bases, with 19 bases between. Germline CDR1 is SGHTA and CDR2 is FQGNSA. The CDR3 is CASSLGPSGGEYEQYF. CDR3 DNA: TGTGCCAGCAGCTTGGGCCCAAGCGGCGGGGAATACGAGCAGTACTTC.

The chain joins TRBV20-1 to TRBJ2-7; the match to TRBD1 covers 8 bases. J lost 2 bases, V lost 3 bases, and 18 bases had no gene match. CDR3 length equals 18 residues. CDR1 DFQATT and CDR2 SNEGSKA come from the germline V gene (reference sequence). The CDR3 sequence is CSARASGFDRGLAYEQYF. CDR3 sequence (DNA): TGCAGTGCTAGGGCCTCGGGGTTTGACAGGGGCTTGGCCTACGAGCAGTACTTC.

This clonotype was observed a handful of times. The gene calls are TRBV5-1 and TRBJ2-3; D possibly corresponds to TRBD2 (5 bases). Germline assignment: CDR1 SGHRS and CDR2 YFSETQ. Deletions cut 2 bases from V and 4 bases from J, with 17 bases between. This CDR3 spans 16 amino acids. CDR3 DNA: TGCGCCAGCAGCTTAGGGCTGGCGGCGGGCTCAGATACGCAGTATTTT. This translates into CASSLGLAAGSDTQYF.

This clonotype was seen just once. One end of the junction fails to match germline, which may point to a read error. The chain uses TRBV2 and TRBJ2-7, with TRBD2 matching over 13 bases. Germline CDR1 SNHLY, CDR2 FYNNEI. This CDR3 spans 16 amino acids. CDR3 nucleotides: TGTGCCAGCAGTGGGACTAGCGGGAGTTCTCCGGGGGAGCGGTACTTC. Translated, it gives CASSGTSGSSPGERYF.

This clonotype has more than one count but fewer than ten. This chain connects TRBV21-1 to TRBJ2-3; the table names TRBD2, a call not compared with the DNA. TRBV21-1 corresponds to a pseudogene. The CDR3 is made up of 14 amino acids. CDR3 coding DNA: TGTGCCAGCGCTCGCGGGGGTAGCCCAGATACGCAGTATTTT. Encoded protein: CASARGGSPDTQYF.

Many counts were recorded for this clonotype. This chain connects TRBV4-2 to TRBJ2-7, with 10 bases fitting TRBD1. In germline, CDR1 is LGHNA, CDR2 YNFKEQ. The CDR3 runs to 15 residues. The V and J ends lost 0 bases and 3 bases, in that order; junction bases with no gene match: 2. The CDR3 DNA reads TGTGCCAGCAGCCAAGAGGGACAGGGGTACTACGAGCAGTACTTC. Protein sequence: CASSQEGQGYYEQYF.

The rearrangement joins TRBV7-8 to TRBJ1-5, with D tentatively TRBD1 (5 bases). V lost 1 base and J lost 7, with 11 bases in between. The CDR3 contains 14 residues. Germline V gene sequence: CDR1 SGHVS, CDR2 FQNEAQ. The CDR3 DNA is TGTGCCAGCAGCTTAGATGGGGGTTTCCAGCCCCAGCATTTT. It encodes CASSLDGGFQPQHF.

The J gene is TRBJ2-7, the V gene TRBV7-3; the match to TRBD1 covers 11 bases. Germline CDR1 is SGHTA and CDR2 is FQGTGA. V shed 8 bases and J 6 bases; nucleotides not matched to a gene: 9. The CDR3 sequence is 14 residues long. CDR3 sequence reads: CASAPGTGGSEQYF. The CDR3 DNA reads TGTGCCAGCGCCCCCGGGACAGGGGGATCCGAGCAGTACTTC.

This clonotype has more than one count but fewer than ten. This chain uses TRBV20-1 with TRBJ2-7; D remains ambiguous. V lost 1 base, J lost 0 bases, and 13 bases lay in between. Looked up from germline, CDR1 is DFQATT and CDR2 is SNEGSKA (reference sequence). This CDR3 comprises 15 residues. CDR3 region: CSARGKPESSYEQYF. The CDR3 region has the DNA TGCAGTGCTAGAGGGAAACCGGAGAGCTCCTACGAGCAGTACTTC.

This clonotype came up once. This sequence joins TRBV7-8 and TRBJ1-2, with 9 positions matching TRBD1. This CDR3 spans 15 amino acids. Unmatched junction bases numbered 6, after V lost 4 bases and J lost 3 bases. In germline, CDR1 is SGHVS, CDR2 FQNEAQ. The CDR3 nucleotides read TGTGCCAGCAGCTCCAGACAGGGGGGCTACTATGGCTACACCTTC. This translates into CASSSRQGGYYGYTF.

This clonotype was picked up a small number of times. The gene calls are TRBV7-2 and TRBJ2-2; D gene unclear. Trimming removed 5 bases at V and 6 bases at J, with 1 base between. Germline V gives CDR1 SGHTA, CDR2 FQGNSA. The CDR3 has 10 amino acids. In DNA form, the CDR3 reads TGTGCCAGCAGCCCCGGGGAGCTGTTTTTT. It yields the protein CASSPGELFF.

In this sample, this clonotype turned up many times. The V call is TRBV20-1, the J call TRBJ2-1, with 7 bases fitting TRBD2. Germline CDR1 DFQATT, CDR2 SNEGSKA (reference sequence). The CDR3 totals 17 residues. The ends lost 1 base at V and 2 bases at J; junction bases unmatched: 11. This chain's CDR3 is CSARGIRLAATYNEQFF. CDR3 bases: TGCAGTGCTAGAGGGATACGTCTAGCGGCTACCTACAATGAGCAGTTCTTC.

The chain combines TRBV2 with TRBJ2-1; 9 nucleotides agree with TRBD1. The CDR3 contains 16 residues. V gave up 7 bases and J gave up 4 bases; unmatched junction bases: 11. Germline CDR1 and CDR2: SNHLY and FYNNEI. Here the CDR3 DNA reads TGTGCCAGCAAAAGAACAGGGGGCGAGATTTACAATGAGCAGTTCTTC. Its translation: CASKRTGGEIYNEQFF.

CDR3 DNA sequence: TGTGCCACCAGCACCCAGGTCAATCAGCCCCAGCATTTT. It translates to CATSTQVNQPQHF. This chain connects TRBV15 to TRBJ1-5; D unresolved. The CDR3 loop spans 13 amino acids. V was trimmed by 4 bases and J by 3 bases, leaving 7 bases between them. Looked up from germline, CDR1 is LNHNV and CDR2 is YYDKDF (reference sequence). The entire variable domain, with the rest obtained from reference TRBV15 and TRBJ1-5, is as follows: DAMVIQNPRYQVTQFGKPVTLSCSQTLNHNVMYWYQQKSSQAPKLLFHYYDKDFNNEADTPDNFQSRRPNTSFCFLDIRSPGLGDTAMYLCATSTQVNQPQHFGDGTRLSIL.

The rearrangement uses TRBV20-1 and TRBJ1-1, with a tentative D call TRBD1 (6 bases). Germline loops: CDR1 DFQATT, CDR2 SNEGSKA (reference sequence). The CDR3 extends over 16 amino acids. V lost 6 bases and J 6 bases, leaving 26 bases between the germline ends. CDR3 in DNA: TGCAGTGCCCCAGCGGGGGCGATAGGGCAACGGTCTGAAGCTTTCTTT. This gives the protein CSAPAGAIGQRSEAFF.

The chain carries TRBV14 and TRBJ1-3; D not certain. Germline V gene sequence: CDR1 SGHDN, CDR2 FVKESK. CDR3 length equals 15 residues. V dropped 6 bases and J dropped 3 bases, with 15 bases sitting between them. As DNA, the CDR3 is TGTGCCAGCAGTCGAACAGCACAAGTTGGAAACACCATATATTTT. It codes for CASSRTAQVGNTIYF. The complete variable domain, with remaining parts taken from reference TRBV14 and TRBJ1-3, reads EAGVTQFPSHSVIEKGQTVTLRCDPISGHDNLYWYRRVMGKEIKFLLHFVKESKQDESGMPNNRFLAERTGGTYSTLKVQPAELEDSGVYFCASSRTAQVGNTIYFGEGSWLTVV.

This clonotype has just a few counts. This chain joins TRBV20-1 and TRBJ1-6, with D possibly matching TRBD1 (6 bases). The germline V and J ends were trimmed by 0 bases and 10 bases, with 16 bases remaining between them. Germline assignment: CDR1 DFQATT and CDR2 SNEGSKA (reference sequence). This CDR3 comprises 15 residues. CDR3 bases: TGCAGTGCTAGAGATGGTCAGGGGAAGGGATCACCCCTCCACTTT. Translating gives CSARDGQGKGSPLHF.

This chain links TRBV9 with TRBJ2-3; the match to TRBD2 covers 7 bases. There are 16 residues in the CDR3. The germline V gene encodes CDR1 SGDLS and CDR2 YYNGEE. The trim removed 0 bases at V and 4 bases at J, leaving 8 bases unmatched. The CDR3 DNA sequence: TGTGCCAGCAGCGTAGGTGTGGGGGGGTTTTCAGATACGCAGTATTTT. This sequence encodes CASSVGVGGFSDTQYF.

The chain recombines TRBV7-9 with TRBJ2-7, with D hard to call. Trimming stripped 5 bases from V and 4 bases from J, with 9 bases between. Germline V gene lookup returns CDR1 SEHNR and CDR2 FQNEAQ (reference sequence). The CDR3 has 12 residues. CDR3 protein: CASSQTEYEQYF. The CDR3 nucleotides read TGTGCCAGCAGCCAAACGGAATACGAGCAGTACTTC.

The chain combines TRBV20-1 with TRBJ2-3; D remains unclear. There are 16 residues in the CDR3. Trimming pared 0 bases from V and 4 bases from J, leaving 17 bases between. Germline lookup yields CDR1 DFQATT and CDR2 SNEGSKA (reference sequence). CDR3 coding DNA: TGCAGTGCTAGAGATCTGGCGCGGACGAACTCAGATACGCAGTATTTT. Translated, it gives CSARDLARTNSDTQYF.

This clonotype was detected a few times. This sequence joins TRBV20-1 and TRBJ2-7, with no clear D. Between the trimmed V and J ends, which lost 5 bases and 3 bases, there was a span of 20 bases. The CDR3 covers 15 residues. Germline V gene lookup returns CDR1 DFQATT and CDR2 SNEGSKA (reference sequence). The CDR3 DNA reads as TGCAGTGCTCACCCTAGGAAGGCGAGAATCTACGAGCAGTACTTC. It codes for CSAHPRKARIYEQYF.

The CDR3: CAWSGQGSGATNEKLFF. CDR3 nucleotide sequence: TGTGCCTGGAGTGGACAGGGGAGCGGGGCAACTAATGAAAAACTGTTTTTT. J is TRBJ1-4 and V is TRBV30; 8 bases are shared with TRBD1. V lost 1 base to trimming and J lost 0 bases; unmatched junction nucleotides: 7. The CDR3 runs 17 residues. CDR1 is GTSNPN, CDR2 SVGIG, per germline (reference sequence). The whole variable domain, remainder taken from reference TRBV30 and TRBJ1-4, is SQTIHQWPATLVQPVGSPLSLECTVEGTSNPNLYWYRQAAGRGLQLLFYSVGIGQISSEVPQNLSASRPQDRQFILSSKKLLLSDSGFYLCAWSGQGSGATNEKLFFGSGTQLSVL.

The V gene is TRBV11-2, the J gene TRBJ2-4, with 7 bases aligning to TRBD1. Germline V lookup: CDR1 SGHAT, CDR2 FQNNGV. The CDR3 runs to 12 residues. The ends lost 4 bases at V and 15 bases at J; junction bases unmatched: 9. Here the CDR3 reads CASSSRQGVRYF. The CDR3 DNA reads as TGTGCCAGCAGCTCCCGCCAGGGGGTGAGGTACTTC.

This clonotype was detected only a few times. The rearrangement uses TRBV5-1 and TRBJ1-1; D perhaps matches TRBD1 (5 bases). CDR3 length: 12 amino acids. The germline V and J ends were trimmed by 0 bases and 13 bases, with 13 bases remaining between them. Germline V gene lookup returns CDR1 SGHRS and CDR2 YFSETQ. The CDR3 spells CASSLGGRPGFF. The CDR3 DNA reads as TGCGCCAGCAGCTTGGGGGGACGACCCGGTTTCTTT.

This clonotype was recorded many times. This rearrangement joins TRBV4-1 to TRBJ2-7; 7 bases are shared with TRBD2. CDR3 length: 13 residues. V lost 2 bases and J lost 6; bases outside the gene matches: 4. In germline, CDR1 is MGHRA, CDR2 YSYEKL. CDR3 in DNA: TGCGCCAGCAGCCAATATCTAGCGGTCGAGCAGTACTTC. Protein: CASSQYLAVEQYF.

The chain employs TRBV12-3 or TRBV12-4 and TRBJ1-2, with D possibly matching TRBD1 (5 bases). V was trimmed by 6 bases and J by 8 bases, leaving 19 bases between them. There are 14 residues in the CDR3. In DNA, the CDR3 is TGTGCCAGCAGCTTATTGGGGGGTTTAGTGGGCTACACCTTC. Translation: CASSLLGGLVGYTF.

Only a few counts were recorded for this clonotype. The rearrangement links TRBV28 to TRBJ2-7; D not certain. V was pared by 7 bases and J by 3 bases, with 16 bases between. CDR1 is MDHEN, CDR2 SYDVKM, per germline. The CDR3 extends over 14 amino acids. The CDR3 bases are TGTGCCAGCATTGGGGTGGGGAAGAGCTACGAGCAGTACTTC. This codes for CASIGVGKSYEQYF. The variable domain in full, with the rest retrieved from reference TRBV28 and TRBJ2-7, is DVKVTQSSRYLVKRTGEKVFLECVQDMDHENMFWYRQDPGLGLRLIYFSYDVKMKEKGDIPEGYSVSREKKERFSLILESASTNQTSMYLCASIGVGKSYEQYFGPGTRLTVT.

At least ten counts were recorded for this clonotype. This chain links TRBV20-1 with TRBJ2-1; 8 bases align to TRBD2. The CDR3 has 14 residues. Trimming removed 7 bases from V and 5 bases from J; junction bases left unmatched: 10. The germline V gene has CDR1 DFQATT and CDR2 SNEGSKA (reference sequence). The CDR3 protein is CSGGGRGGHNEQFF. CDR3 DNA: TGCAGTGGGGGGGGTCGGGGGGGCCACAATGAGCAGTTCTTC.

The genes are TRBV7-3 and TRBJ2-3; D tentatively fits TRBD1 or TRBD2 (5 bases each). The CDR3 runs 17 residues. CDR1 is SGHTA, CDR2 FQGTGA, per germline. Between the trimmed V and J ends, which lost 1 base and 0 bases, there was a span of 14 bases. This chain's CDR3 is CASSLRGWGQSTDTQYF. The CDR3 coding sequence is TGTGCCAGCAGCTTAAGGGGGTGGGGTCAAAGCACAGATACGCAGTATTTT.

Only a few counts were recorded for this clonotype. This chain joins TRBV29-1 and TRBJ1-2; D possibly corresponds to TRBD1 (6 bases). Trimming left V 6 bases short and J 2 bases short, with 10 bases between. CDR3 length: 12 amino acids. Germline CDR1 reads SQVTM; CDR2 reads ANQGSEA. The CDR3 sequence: CSVLGQNYGYTF. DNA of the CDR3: TGCAGCGTCCTAGGACAGAACTATGGCTACACCTTC.

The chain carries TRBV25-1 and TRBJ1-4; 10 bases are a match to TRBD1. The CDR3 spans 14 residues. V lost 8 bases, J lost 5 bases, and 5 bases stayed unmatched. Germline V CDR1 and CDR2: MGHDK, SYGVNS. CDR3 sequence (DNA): TGTGCCAGCGCCCGGACAGGGGGAAATGAAAAACTGTTTTTT. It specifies CASARTGGNEKLFF.